This T cell receptor (beta chain) was sequenced in a study of T-cell memory formation after mild COVID-19. Regarding this clonotype: Its target is not known. The DNA is omitted, as the CDR3 cannot be located on it reliably, and the CDR3 follows TCRdb's listing.

Germline CDR1 is SGHVS and CDR2 is FQNEAQ. The CDR3 extends over 15 residues, inclusive of both ends. Notes on the study in general: Day 15 to 85 contracting clones showed balanced CD4/CD8; day 15 to 37 expanders favored CD4+. Some responding clones appeared in pre-infection memory, suggesting cross-reactive memory joined. Largely, contracting CD4+ clones fell within CM and EM, and contracting CD8+ clones within EMRA.

TCRdb re-derived calls from the 5' RACE reads in MiXCR, one entry per CDR3 protein. This sample has under 700,000 distinct CDR3 sequences; about 20% occur once, and the top ten carry around 12%. The J gene is TRBJ1-2, the V gene TRBV7-8. The specimen was PBMCs or a T cell subset sorted from them (not recorded which). The receptor's source is an adult woman who had mild COVID-19 (a few samples of this study predate the infection). Cell type and time point are not known. CDR3 protein: CASSLAVGGGSSFAF.